These 21 T cell receptor beta chains came from one sample sequenced in a study of shared clonotypes between healthy human individuals (dated by TCRdb to the early 2020s). CD8 naive samples were obtained by positive selection for CCR7 among CD45RO-negative cells, yielding a CD45RA+CCR7+ population from which TemRA cells were excluded. Library method: the immunoSEQ multiplex PCR assay. In TCRdb, the immuneACCESS table is reduced to in-frame sequences with V and J assigned. These tables do not hold every clone; where another copy was compared, an unresolved V gene accounts for under half, and the others remain unexplained. The table for this sample lists 2 million to 2.5 million clones; about 92% of them were counted only once. The ten largest make up 1.5% to 2% of the sample. Sequencing was done on a sample of naive CD8+ T cells from PBMCs. The cell subset or site label of this sample denotes: CD45RA+CCR7+. These receptors were collected from a man aged 18 to 29 in good health. Some clones in this sample may be carry-over from other donors' samples.

The rearrangement links TRBV13 to TRBJ2-4; D is unresolved. The germline V gene has CDR1 PRHDT and CDR2 FYEKMQ (reference sequence). CDR3 length equals 13 residues. V was trimmed by 5 bases and J by 6 bases, leaving 11 bases between them. Written as DNA, the CDR3 is TGTGCCAGCAGCCCCGGACGGAGAAACATTCAGTACTTC. It is translated as CASSPGRRNIQYF.

Only one count was recorded for this clone. Other DNA sequences from this sample encode an identical CDR3 as well. The J gene is TRBJ1-5, the V gene TRBV28; a possible D gene is TRBD1 (5 bases). The CDR3 runs 12 residues. In germline, CDR1 is MDHEN, CDR2 SYDVKM. V was clipped by 3 bases and J by 6 bases, with 6 bases between them. The CDR3 sequence is CASSFGGQPQHF. For the CDR3, the DNA is TGTGCCAGCAGTTTCGGGGGTCAGCCCCAGCATTTT.

This clone showed up just a few times. The rearrangement uses TRBV7-9 and TRBJ2-2, with D uncertain. Trimming took off 9 bases at V and 6 bases at J, with 14 bases between the two ends. The V gene's germline CDR1 is SEHNR and CDR2 FQNEAQ (reference sequence). This CDR3 contains 13 residues. The CDR3 sequence is CASLGLSPGELFF. The DNA of the CDR3 is TGTGCCAGTCTGGGTCTTTCCCCCGGGGAGCTGTTTTTT. The variable domain in full, with the rest retrieved from reference TRBV7-9 and TRBJ2-2, is DTGVSQNPRHKITKRGQNVTFRCDPISEHNRLYWYRQTLGQGPEFLTYFQNEAQLEKSRLLSDRFSAERPKGSFSTLEIQRTEQGDSAMYLCASLGLSPGELFFGEGSRLTVL.

V gene TRBV14 combines with J gene TRBJ1-1; D unclear. The CDR3 is made up of 13 amino acids. Germline CDR1 SGHDN, CDR2 FVKESK. Trimming pared 3 bases from V and 5 bases from J, leaving 10 bases between. In DNA form, the CDR3 reads TGTGCCAGCAGCCACGCACCCCGGACTGAAGCTTTCTTT. Translation: CASSHAPRTEAFF.

The V call is TRBV28, the J call TRBJ2-7, with 8 bases matching TRBD1. The CDR3 covers 15 residues. Germline CDR1 is MDHEN and CDR2 is SYDVKM. V trimming: 5 bases; J trimming: 1 base; junction bases outside the gene matches: 7. Here the CDR3 reads CASSIWGQESYEQYF. CDR3 sequence (DNA): TGTGCCAGCAGTATCTGGGGACAGGAGTCCTACGAGCAGTACTTC.

This clone appeared a single time. V gene TRBV28 combines with J gene TRBJ1-1, with D uncertain. Trimming stripped 4 bases from V and 4 bases from J, with 19 bases between. The CDR3 contains 16 residues. Germline CDR1 and CDR2: MDHEN and SYDVKM. The CDR3 DNA follows: TGTGCCAGCAGTTCCCCCCGAGCGGGATCGACCACTGAAGCTTTCTTT. Protein sequence: CASSSPRAGSTTEAFF.

This chain joins TRBV15 and TRBJ1-5, with D tentatively TRBD1 (5 bases). V was cut by 9 bases and J by 0 bases, with 12 bases left in between. The germline V gene has CDR1 LNHNV and CDR2 YYDKDF (reference sequence). This CDR3 has 14 residues. The CDR3 nucleotides are TGTGCCACGAGAGGGGTCCGTAGCAATCAGCCCCAGCATTTT. It codes for CATRGVRSNQPQHF.

The chain recombines TRBV27 with TRBJ1-4; D remains unclear. The CDR3 covers 13 residues. The V gene's germline CDR1 is MNHEY and CDR2 SMNVEV (reference sequence). Trimming pared 11 bases from V and 3 bases from J, leaving 13 bases between. CDR3 sequence (DNA): TGTGCCGCCGGTTTGAGGGCTAATGAAAAACTGTTTTTT. It yields the protein CAAGLRANEKLFF. Variable domain in full (rest from reference TRBV27 and TRBJ1-4): EAQVTQNPRYLITVTGKKLTVTCSQNMNHEYMSWYRQDPGLGLRQIYYSMNVEVTDKGDVPEGYKVSRKEKRNFPLILESPSPNQTSLYFCAAGLRANEKLFFGSGTQLSVL.

The rearrangement uses TRBV4-1 and TRBJ2-1; 7 bases map to TRBD2. CDR1 is MGHRA and CDR2 is YSYEKL in the germline V gene. CDR3 length: 16 amino acids. V shed 1 base and J 4 bases; nucleotides not matched to a gene: 7. CDR3 region: CASSQAPAGRYNEQFF. Written as DNA, the CDR3 is TGCGCCAGCAGCCAAGCCCCAGCGGGAAGGTACAATGAGCAGTTCTTC.

V and J are TRBV27 and TRBJ2-1; D is ambiguous. V lost 3 bases to trimming and J lost 0 bases, with 12 bases between them. CDR3 length: 16 residues. Germline CDR1 is MNHEY and CDR2 is SMNVEV (reference sequence). CDR3 sequence: CASSFSRVLSYNEQFF. CDR3 sequence (DNA): TGTGCCAGCAGTTTCTCTAGGGTCCTCTCCTACAATGAGCAGTTCTTC.

The genes are TRBV7-7 and TRBJ2-1; D possibly corresponds to TRBD2 (6 bases). CDR1 is SSHAT and CDR2 is FNYEAQ in the germline V gene (reference sequence). The CDR3 loop spans 15 amino acids. Trimming cost V 3 bases and J 0 bases, with 9 bases left between them. The CDR3 loop reads CASSLGTGSYNEQFF. The CDR3 DNA reads as TGTGCCAGCAGCTTGGGGACTGGCTCCTACAATGAGCAGTTCTTC.

In regard to this clone: At the DNA level, this CDR3 is encoded by other sequences in the same sample as well. This chain joins TRBV27 and TRBJ1-1; 7 positions agree with TRBD1. The CDR3 runs 14 residues. Losses at the gene ends were 5 bases for V and 1 base for J; bases not matched to a gene: 4. The germline CDR1 and CDR2 sequences are MNHEY and SMNVEV (reference sequence). The CDR3 region is CASSPRQGNTEAFF. The CDR3 DNA reads TGTGCCAGCAGTCCGCGACAGGGGAACACTGAAGCTTTCTTT.

This clone was recorded once. CDR3 DNA sequence: TGTGCCAGCAGTGAAGCGCGAGTAGCGGGGGGAGAGACCCAGTACTTC. This sequence encodes CASSEARVAGGETQYF. V and J are TRBV2 and TRBJ2-5; 10 bases match TRBD2. Trimming removed 0 bases from V and 4 bases from J; junction bases left unmatched: 5. This CDR3 comprises 16 residues. Germline CDR1 reads SNHLY; CDR2 reads FYNNEI.

This chain joins TRBV5-5 and TRBJ2-2; 8 positions match TRBD1. Germline assignment: CDR1 SGHKS and CDR2 YYEKEE (reference sequence). J lost 5 bases, V lost 0 bases, and 6 bases had no gene match. The CDR3 covers 16 residues. CDR3 bases: TGTGCCAGCAGCTTGGGTCAGGGGGCGGTAACCGGGGAGCTGTTTTTT. Translating it yields CASSLGQGAVTGELFF.

This clone appeared a few times. The chain carries TRBV4-3 and TRBJ2-1; the match to TRBD1 covers 9 bases. The CDR3 covers 15 residues. Germline-derived CDR1 and CDR2 are LGHNA and YSLEER. Trimming at V came to 4 bases and at J to 3 bases, leaving 4 bases not matched to a gene. CDR3 nucleotide sequence: TGCGCCAGCAGCCCCGGGACAGGGAACTACAATGAGCAGTTCTTC. Protein sequence: CASSPGTGNYNEQFF.

The V and J genes are TRBV29-1 and TRBJ2-3; no clear D. The V gene's germline CDR1 is SQVTM and CDR2 ANQGSEA. CDR3 length: 8 residues. V lost 2 bases to trimming and J lost 15 bases, with 6 bases between them. The CDR3 protein is CSVEMGYF. The CDR3 nucleotides are TGCAGCGTTGAAATGGGCTATTTT.

Here the CDR3 reads CASSLPGGETQYF. In DNA form, the CDR3 reads TGTGCCAGCAGTTTACCCGGGGGTGAGACCCAGTACTTC. V gene TRBV27 combines with J gene TRBJ2-5; possible D gene TRBD2, 6 bases. The V gene's germline CDR1 is MNHEY and CDR2 SMNVEV (reference sequence). V lost 2 bases, J lost 5 bases, and 9 bases lay in between. This CDR3 region has 13 residues.

This rearrangement joins TRBV2 to TRBJ2-1, with no clear D. CDR1 is SNHLY and CDR2 is FYNNEI in the germline V gene. The CDR3 runs to 14 residues. The V end was cut by 3 bases, the J end by 9 bases, with 15 bases between. CDR3 sequence reads: CASSEGTLGGEQFF. DNA for the CDR3: TGTGCCAGCAGTGAGGGAACCCTCGGCGGTGAGCAGTTCTTC.

This chain links TRBV4-1 with TRBJ2-7, with 8 nucleotides matching TRBD1. Germline V gene data show CDR1 as MGHRA and CDR2 as YSYEKL. The CDR3 consists of 17 residues. Losses at the gene ends were 1 base for V and 1 base for J; bases not matched to a gene: 9. The DNA for the CDR3 is TGCGCCAGCAGCCAAGGTACCTCCGGGACAGGTTCCTACGAGCAGTACTTC. It yields the protein CASSQGTSGTGSYEQYF.

The chain joins TRBV7-9 to TRBJ2-1; D is unresolved. CDR1 is SEHNR, CDR2 FQNEAQ, per germline (reference sequence). Trimming removed 0 bases at V and 9 bases at J, with 6 bases between. The CDR3 spans 12 residues. The CDR3 sequence: CASSLATGEQFF. In DNA form, the CDR3 reads TGTGCCAGCAGCTTAGCGACGGGTGAGCAGTTCTTC.

The genes are TRBV27 and TRBJ2-3, with D perhaps being TRBD1 or TRBD2 (7 bases each). The V and J ends lost 5 bases and 0 bases respectively, with 12 bases between them. CDR1 and CDR2 (germline): MNHEY, SMNVEV (reference sequence). The CDR3 covers 15 residues. Here the CDR3 DNA reads TGTGCCAGCAGTCCAGGGGGGGGAAGCACAGATACGCAGTATTTT. Its protein product is CASSPGGGSTDTQYF.